This TCR beta chain was identified in a study of regulatory T cells in long-lasting Graves disease. This clonotype was counted between two and nine times. Time point reported: persistent/refractory GD, antithyroid drugs over 5 years with positive TRAb. The TCR library used RNA extracted from PBMCs. Patients were from an endocrinology department in Xi'an, China. Germline loops: CDR1 MNHEY, CDR2 SVGAGI. Unmatched junction bases numbered 4, after V lost 1 base and J lost 0 bases. This CDR3 spans 17 amino acids. Investigators prepared the TCR beta libraries by applying iRepertoire HTBI primers and Arm-PCR of CDR3 regions. Per the original methods: Identification across samples found some 60 TRBV and 15 or so TRBJ segments. TCRdb re-called the multiplex PCR reads with MiXCR, one entry per CDR3 protein. These V and J calls rely on TCRdb rather than the paper's analysis. Here the sample spans roughly 360,000 distinct CDR3 sequences, approximately 25% being singletons.

Sequenced material: peripheral blood mononuclear cells (PBMCs), taken when the disease was refractory, from a patient treated with antithyroid drugs. The chain combines TRBV6-5 with TRBJ2-2; 8 bases map to TRBD1. The origin of this receptor is a middle-aged woman with Graves disease. The CDR3 DNA is TGTGCCAGCAGTTACTTAGGGACAGGCGCGAACACCGGGGAGCTGTTTTTT. It specifies CASSYLGTGANTGELFF.